This T cell receptor beta chain originates from a study of glioma-infiltrating T cells (dated by TCRdb to between 2015 and 2016). Describing the broader study: Sequencing of TCR alpha- and beta-chain repertoires was performed on glioma tissue, on non-neoplastic brain tissue, and on matched peripheral blood mononuclear cells. Three low-grade glioma patients, several primary glioblastoma patients and three non-glioma patients contributing non-neoplastic brain tissue were included in the paired cohort. To measure divergence between tissue and blood T-cell populations, each tissue-infiltrating repertoire was compared with the peripheral blood repertoire of the same patient. Overall study outcomes, separate from this receptor: Tissue and blood shared very few CDR3 sequences, a result attributed to high CDR3 diversity and limited sampling. Group comparisons rested on small numbers: three non-neoplastic, three low-grade glioma and about 8 glioblastoma patients. VJ-independent divergence between tissue and blood was found to be below expectation in non-neoplastic patients but above expectation in all gliomas, particularly low-grade gliomas.

Notes on this clonotype: The target of this receptor is not known. No clone much larger than this one lies a single base away; base qualities are absent.

TCR alpha and beta CDR3 regions were amplified with the iRepertoire nested amplicon-rescue multiplex PCR (arm-PCR) platform from RNA. For one-step reverse transcription and amplification, roughly 90-400 ng of tissue mRNA or PBMC total RNA was used as input. After bead purification, a secondary multiplex PCR added Illumina adapters, and libraries were gel-purified between 200 and 400 bp. Internal 6-nucleotide barcodes were carried by the libraries and were used for demultiplexing. Sequencing of libraries was performed on an Illumina MiSeq with 2x220 or 2x250 nucleotide paired-end reads. Per the authors' processing: Paired reads were merged using FLASH 1.2.11 and were aligned to the GRCh37 human genome using BWA-MEM, after which TRA and TRB reads were extracted. V and J assignment used an IMGT-derived reference of cassette sequences and CDR3 motifs that included pseudogenes. Reads were translated in three frames, and productive CDR3s were defined as those with a C...FGXG motif and no stop codons. Clonotypes were defined as unique combinations of V-J cassette pair and CDR3 amino acid sequence. Hamming distance filtering was applied to reads, with thresholds set by the sequence error rate of each sample in mapped regions. TCRdb passed the public sequencing reads through fastp at Q25 and MiXCR, retaining productive beta sequences. CDR3 protein duplicates are merged, each entry listing the most common genes and DNA. The V and J calls were not made by the authors but by TCRdb's processing. The sample has about 94,000 distinct CDR3 sequences on record, around 23% of them singletons. The ten biggest clones cover more than 6.5% of the sample.

The TCR was taken from a human donor with low-grade glioma or glioblastoma, undergoing nonglioma brain surgery, or in good health (not recorded which). Sequencing was carried out using glioma tissue, nonneoplastic brain tissue, or PBMCs (not recorded which).

The CDR3 loop reads CLSSLVKRADTQYF. DNA sequence: TGTCTCAGCAGCTTAGTTAAGAGAGCAGATACGCAGTATTTT. The chain was built from TRBV7-6 and TRBJ2-3, with no confidently assigned D gene. The CDR3 goes from the cysteine to the phenylalanine over 14 residues. The sequence is cut down to CDR3 DNA, 42 bases in frame from base 1. CDR1 SGHVS and CDR2 FNYEAQ are derived from the germline V gene. With all but the CDR3 taken from the reference TRBV7-6 and TRBJ2-3 genes, the full variable domain is: GAGVSQSPRYKVTKRGQDVALRCDPISGHVSLYWYRQALGQGPEFLTYFNYEAQQDKSGLPNDRFSAERPEGSISTLTIQRTEQRDSAMYRCLSSLVKRADTQYFGPGTRLTVL.